This TCR beta chain came from a study of blood T cell repertoires in COVID-19 (dated by TCRdb to 2020 to 2022). Regarding the complete study: Samples covering the acute and convalescent phases of COVID-19 were provided by collaborators in the United States, Italy and Spain. The material from the prospective study consisted of cDNA or gDNA derived from T cells, B-cell-depleted T cells, or PBMCs. Subjects who had been exposed to COVID-19, were actively infected with it, or had recovered from it provided the deeply sampled blood TCRbeta repertoires that made up the dataset. The repertoires were made available in a free public database intended to serve as a resource for research on the immune response to SARS-CoV-2. The samples were drawn from two sources: the first 160 participants of the ongoing ImmuneRACE study, and over 950 subjects contributed by 6 global collaborators. A de-identified subject ID, COVID-19 status, age in years and sex were almost always included in the sample metadata. HLA class I and class II types, where available, came from metadata supplied by the sample provider rather than from assay-based typing.

V gives up 3 bases and J gives up 3 bases, and the segment between their germline ends measures 11 bases. CDR1 and CDR2 are drawn from the germline V gene: KGHSH, LQKENI. Its CDR3 holds 15 amino acids, cysteine through phenylalanine. The read is trimmed to its CDR3 DNA, 45 bases read in frame from base 1. In the prospective study, participants were roughly 18 to 89 years old, resided in about 25 geographic areas of the United States, and were enrolled through a virtual design. In the prospective study, participants were assigned to cohorts based on the clinical history participants reported in a screening survey and a study questionnaire. Exposed participants had been in contact, within 2 weeks of entering the study, with a person who had a PCR-confirmed or clinician-diagnosed case of COVID-19. Each participant in the prospective study had whole blood, serum and a nasopharyngeal or oropharyngeal swab collected by mobile phlebotomists. Over an approximately 2-month period, participants in the prospective study had the option of providing additional blood draws and questionnaires. Before DNA extraction, blood samples from the prospective study were shipped at room temperature or frozen.

Summary of the overall study and its limitations: The quantity of clinical and demographic metadata differed by source and by participant and was supplied without curation.

Concerning this clone: The target of this receptor is not known. No per-base quality is available; no much larger clone lies one base away.

TCRbeta CDR3 regions were amplified from genomic DNA using the immunoSEQ Assay, a bias-controlled multiplex PCR. In the original analysis: Within the assay, amplification of reference gene primers was used to estimate how many nucleated cells each sample contained. Sequence reads were collapsed and filtered to measure the absolute abundance of every unique TCRbeta CDR3 rearrangement. Productive Simpson clonality was computed per sample as the square root of Simpson's diversity index over productive rearrangements. Here the immuneACCESS table is served through TCRdb, limited to in-frame sequences with V and J called. Missing clones are a known gap in these copies; in checked studies unresolved V genes cover under half, and the rest lacks a known reason. Clonal size and the V and J genes are those of that table, whereas D and trimming came from the DNA. The sample includes 250,000 or so clones, with 70% to 90% observed a single time. The ten largest clones represent under 8% of the sample.

This clonotype was sampled from a woman aged 50 to 60 who had been exposed to COVID-19. The sequencing sample was made of PBMCs or T cells enriched from blood (not recorded which). This receptor chain uses TRBV18 and TRBJ2-2, and perhaps TRBD1 as D gene, on 6 matching bases. The DNA is TGTGCCAGCTCACCGGACAGTATTGACACCGGGGAGCTGTTTTTT. Its translation is CASSPDSIDTGELFF.